This T cell receptor beta chain is drawn from a study of blood T cell repertoires in COVID-19. Study background: The origin of the acute and convalescent COVID-19 samples was the United States, Italy and Spain.

This clone was found a few times. Looked up from germline, CDR1 is MNHNY and CDR2 is SVGAGI (reference sequence). The CDR3 is 12 residues long. Original handling: Scientists estimated how many nucleated cells there were by amplifying reference gene primers. The protocol was immunoSEQ multiplex PCR, while the TCRdb copy is restricted to in-frame clones and leaves out a portion. V, J and clone size are taken as reported in that table, and D and trimming were inferred from the DNA itself. The table lists fewer than 100,000 clones, around nine tenths of them singletons. This receptor was taken from a human donor in a cohort sampled during active COVID-19. Sequenced material: peripheral blood. J is TRBJ1-3 and V is TRBV6-6, with D uncertain. The DNA for the CDR3 is TGTGGAGTCTGGTCGGGGGGAAACACCATATATTTT. Translated: CGVWSGGNTIYF.